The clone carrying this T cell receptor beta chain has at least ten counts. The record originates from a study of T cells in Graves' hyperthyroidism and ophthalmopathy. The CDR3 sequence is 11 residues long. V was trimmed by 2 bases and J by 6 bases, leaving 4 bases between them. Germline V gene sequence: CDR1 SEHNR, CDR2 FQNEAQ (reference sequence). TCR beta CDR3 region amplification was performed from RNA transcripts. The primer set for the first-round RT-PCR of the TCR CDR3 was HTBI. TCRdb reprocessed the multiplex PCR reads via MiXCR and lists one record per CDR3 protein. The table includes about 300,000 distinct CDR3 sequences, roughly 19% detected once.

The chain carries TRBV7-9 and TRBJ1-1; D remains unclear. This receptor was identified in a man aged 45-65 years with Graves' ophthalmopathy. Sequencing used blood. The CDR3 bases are TGTGCCAGCAGCTTAATGGCTGAAGCTTTCTTT. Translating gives CASSLMAEAFF. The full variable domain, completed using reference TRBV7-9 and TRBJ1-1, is DTGVSQNPRHKITKRGQNVTFRCDPISEHNRLYWYRQTLGQGPEFLTYFQNEAQLEKSRLLSDRFSAERPKGSFSTLEIQRTEQGDSAMYLCASSLMAEAFFGQGTRLTVV.